This TCR beta chain was retrieved from a study of CD8 T cells in ankylosing spondylitis. Overall study results and limits: Disease-linked clones reportedly concentrated significantly in matched ankylosing spondylitis synovial fluid. Some motif variants had been reported before (in reactive arthritis synovial fluid and blood). In ankylosing spondylitis blood, a motif of roughly 8 highly homologous TCR beta variants appeared characteristic.

The sample holds many counts of this clonotype. The antigen is unknown. Libraries of TCR beta came from quantitative 5'-RACE with molecular barcodes. TCRdb re-analysed the 5' RACE reads in MiXCR, keeping a single row per CDR3 protein. The data contain roughly 250,000 distinct CDR3 sequences, around 9.2% of them singletons. Germline V gene data show CDR1 as SEHNR and CDR2 as FQNEAQ (reference sequence). CDR3 length: 14 amino acids. Trimming removed 5 bases from V and 4 bases from J, with 14 bases in between. Sequencing was performed on blood, either unsorted or a sorted T cell fraction (not recorded which). This TCR was recovered from a male donor with ankylosing spondylitis or in good health (not recorded which). The chain carries TRBV7-9 and TRBJ1-1, with D perhaps TRBD1 (5 bases). The CDR3 loop reads CASSPKGRATEAFF. The CDR3 DNA sequence: TGTGCCAGCAGCCCGAAGGGCAGGGCCACTGAAGCTTTCTTT.